A single sample is the source of the 23 T cell receptor beta chains below, sequenced in a study of blood T cells in healthy people across ages. Using a J-beta primer mix together with a sample-barcoded 5' primer, a second PCR was run for roughly 6 to 12 cycles. Each CDR3 protein gets one entry after TCRdb re-called the 5' RACE reads with MiXCR. The sample has about 1.6 million distinct CDR3 sequences; 30% to 35% are singletons. The specimen was blood. The source is a woman between 25 and 40 years old in good health.

A note on this clonotype: Relative to the germline gene, one junction end is altered; a read error may explain this. The chain carries TRBV7-2 and TRBJ2-7; TRBD2 agrees at 7 bases. The CDR3 totals 15 residues. CDR1 SGHTA and CDR2 FQGNSA come from the germline V gene. CDR3 in amino acids: CAGSLEHLAAYEQYF. In nucleotides, the CDR3 is TGTGCCGGCAGCTTAGAGCATCTAGCGGCCTACGAGCAGTACTTC.

This clonotype was counted many times. This rearrangement joins TRBV29-1 to TRBJ2-3, with D maybe TRBD2 (5 bases). Trimming took off 3 bases at V and 0 bases at J, with 10 bases between the two ends. From germline, CDR1 is SQVTM and CDR2 ANQGSEA. There are 14 residues in the CDR3. The CDR3 region is CSVDGVGSTDTQYF. The DNA for the CDR3 is TGCAGCGTTGACGGGGTGGGGAGCACAGATACGCAGTATTTT.

This clonotype turned up a few times. V and J are TRBV7-3 and TRBJ1-1, with a tentative D call TRBD1 (6 bases). The V gene's germline CDR1 is SGHTA and CDR2 FQGTGA. The CDR3 sequence is 12 residues long. With 5 bases removed from V and 7 bases from J, the gap between germline ends came to 11 bases. The CDR3 nucleotides read TGTGCCAGCAGCGACCAACAGGGTGAAGCTTTCTTT. It yields the protein CASSDQQGEAFF.

The chain has TRBV10-3 and TRBJ2-3, with 11 bases matching TRBD2. CDR3 length: 16 residues. The germline CDR1 and CDR2 sequences are ENHRY and SYGVKD. V was pared by 2 bases and J by 4 bases, with 5 bases of the junction left unmatched. CDR3 region: CAISERSGGAPDTQYF. In DNA, the CDR3 is TGTGCCATCAGTGAGCGTAGCGGGGGGGCCCCAGATACGCAGTATTTT.

This clonotype was counted between two and nine times. The junction differs from germline at one of its ends, possibly a read error. The chain is built from TRBV29-1 and TRBJ2-4; 7 nucleotides align to TRBD2. The J call is in doubt because the DNA end fits TRBJ2-7 better. Germline assignment: CDR1 SQVTM and CDR2 ANQGSEA. The CDR3 spans 14 residues. The CDR3 nucleotides read TGCTGCGTTGAAGTCCCTAGCGGTACCTACGAGCAGTACTTC. Its translation is CCVEVPSGTYEQYF.

About this clonotype itself: A much larger clonotype is one base distant, so this may be a read error. The rearrangement joins TRBV29-1 to TRBJ2-1, with D uncertain. The length of the CDR3 is 12 residues. V lost 4 bases and J lost 2, with 6 bases in between. The germline gives CDR1 SQVTM, CDR2 ANQGSEA. CDR3 nucleotide sequence: TGCAGCGTTGGGAGAGCCTACAATGAGCAGTTCTTC. Its translation is CSVGRAYNEQFF.

The V gene is TRBV12-3 or TRBV12-4, the J gene TRBJ1-2, with TRBD1 matching over 9 bases. The CDR3 runs 13 residues. After removal of 4 bases from V and 4 bases from J, the junction contained 1 base not matched to a gene. CDR3 sequence reads: CASSWTGAYGYTF. CDR3 in DNA: TGTGCCAGCAGTTGGACAGGGGCCTATGGCTACACCTTC.

V is TRBV28 and J is TRBJ2-1, with D maybe TRBD2 (5 bases). Germline loops: CDR1 MDHEN, CDR2 SYDVKM. The CDR3 runs 17 residues. The V end was cut by 2 bases, the J end by 5 bases, with 19 bases between. The CDR3 nucleotides are TGTGCCAGCAGTTTAACCCGAGGCAGCGGACCCAACAATGAGCAGTTCTTC. It encodes CASSLTRGSGPNNEQFF.

The CDR3 DNA reads TGCAGTGCTAAGCCCGGGACAGGGGGCTCCAAAAACATTCAGTACTTC. It yields the protein CSAKPGTGGSKNIQYF. The chain uses TRBV20-1 and TRBJ2-4; 12 bases line up with TRBD1. CDR1 and CDR2 from the germline V gene are DFQATT and SNEGSKA (reference sequence). The CDR3 totals 16 residues. The V gene end was trimmed by 4 bases and the J gene end by 2 bases; junction bases not matched to a gene: 6.

The V call is TRBV27, the J call TRBJ1-1, with D perhaps TRBD1 (5 bases). CDR3 length equals 14 residues. The germline V gene encodes CDR1 MNHEY and CDR2 SMNVEV (reference sequence). The V end was cut by 7 bases, the J end by 3 bases, with 15 bases between. DNA for the CDR3: TGTGCCAGCAAGTCCCTCGGGGGGTACACTGAAGCTTTCTTT. It translates to CASKSLGGYTEAFF.

This clonotype has more than one count but fewer than ten. V is TRBV7-2 and J is TRBJ1-2, with TRBD1 identical over 7 bases. V trimming: 1 base; J trimming: 1 base; junction bases outside the gene matches: 12. CDR3 length: 18 amino acids. The germline CDR1 and CDR2 sequences are SGHTA and FQGNSA. The CDR3 region is CASSLGQGGRGLNYGYTF. The CDR3 coding sequence is TGTGCCAGCAGCTTAGGCCAGGGGGGCAGGGGTCTTAACTATGGCTACACCTTC.

This clonotype was counted at least ten times. The chain links TRBV4-1 to TRBJ2-3; D is uncertain. V was clipped by 2 bases and J by 2 bases, with 17 bases between them. The length of the CDR3 is 17 residues. Germline CDR1 MGHRA, CDR2 YSYEKL. CDR3: CASSQQILKGSTDTQYF. In DNA, the CDR3 is TGCGCCAGCAGCCAACAGATCTTAAAGGGCTCCACAGATACGCAGTATTTT.

The rearrangement uses TRBV20-1 and TRBJ1-2, with 10 bases that match TRBD1. The CDR3 is 12 residues long. Germline CDR1 is DFQATT and CDR2 is SNEGSKA (reference sequence). CDR3 nucleotide sequence: TGCGGAAGACAGGGGGCAAACTATGGCTACACCTTC. Encoded protein: CGRQGANYGYTF.

This clonotype was recorded a few times. The V and J genes are TRBV11-2 and TRBJ2-1; 10 bases are shared with TRBD2. Unmatched junction bases numbered 16, after V lost 3 bases and J lost 8 bases. The CDR3 is 18 residues long. Germline V gene data show CDR1 as SGHAT and CDR2 as FQNNGV. CDR3 in amino acids: CASSFSPLQRGGSHEQFF. The CDR3 nucleotides are TGTGCCAGCAGCTTTTCCCCTCTACAGCGGGGGGGAAGCCATGAGCAGTTCTTC.

The chain joins TRBV7-9 to TRBJ2-1, with D uncertain. CDR1 is SEHNR, CDR2 FQNEAQ, per germline (reference sequence). Trimming stripped 8 bases from V and 4 bases from J, with 12 bases between. This CDR3 contains 13 residues. The CDR3 spells CASEGVLYNEQFF. In nucleotides, the CDR3 is TGTGCCAGCGAAGGAGTACTTTACAATGAGCAGTTCTTC.

The chain joins TRBV24-1 to TRBJ2-1; 8 bases are shared with TRBD2. Trimming cost V 4 bases and J 13 bases; bases outside gene matches: 26. Germline V gene data show CDR1 as KGHDR and CDR2 as SFDVKD. The CDR3 extends over 19 amino acids. DNA of the CDR3: TGTGCCACCAGTGACTATACAGGGTTTAGCTTCAAAGCGGGAGAGCGTCAGTTCTTC. This translates into CATSDYTGFSFKAGERQFF.

The chain employs TRBV20-1 and TRBJ2-7, with D unclear. The length of the CDR3 is 15 residues. The germline V gene has CDR1 DFQATT and CDR2 SNEGSKA (reference sequence). V was shortened by 0 bases and J by 1 base, with 13 bases between the two germline ends. The CDR3 DNA sequence: TGCAGTGCTAGAGATGTCAAACGGCCATCCTACGAGCAGTACTTC. Translating it yields CSARDVKRPSYEQYF.

This chain uses TRBV3-1 with TRBJ2-3; D is ambiguous. Germline loops: CDR1 LGHDT, CDR2 YNNKEL (reference sequence). The CDR3 covers 15 residues. V lost 3 bases and J lost 0, with 10 bases in between. In DNA form, the CDR3 reads TGTGCCAGCAGCCACGGACGGATCAGCACAGATACGCAGTATTTT. It encodes CASSHGRISTDTQYF.

This clonotype has just a few counts. The V and J genes are TRBV28 and TRBJ2-3; D unresolved. V shed 5 bases and J shed 0 bases, with 9 bases lying between them. The CDR3 is made up of 14 amino acids. The V gene's germline CDR1 is MDHEN and CDR2 SYDVKM. The CDR3 DNA reads as TGTGCCAGCAGTCGCCAGATTAGCACAGATACGCAGTATTTT. It is translated as CASSRQISTDTQYF.

This clonotype showed up just a few times. This chain uses TRBV5-1 with TRBJ2-4, with D possibly TRBD2 on 5 matching bases. CDR3 size: 14 residues. Looked up from germline, CDR1 is SGHRS and CDR2 is YFSETQ. V lost 5 bases to trimming and J lost 6 bases, with 15 bases between them. CDR3 sequence reads: CASRSPSGPNIQYF. DNA for the CDR3: TGCGCCAGCAGGTCCCCCAGCGGACCAAACATTCAGTACTTC. Full variable domain (rest looked up from reference TRBV5-1 and TRBJ2-4): KAGVTQTPRYLIKTRGQQVTLSCSPISGHRSVSWYQQTPGQGLQFLFEYFSETQRNKGNFPGRFSGRQFSNSRSEMNVSTLELGDSALYLCASRSPSGPNIQYFGAGTRLSVL.

This clonotype showed up just a few times. V usage is TRBV28 and J usage is TRBJ2-5; tentatively, D is TRBD1 (5 bases). Per the germline V gene, CDR1 is MDHEN and CDR2 is SYDVKM. V was cut by 4 bases and J by 7 bases, with 13 bases left in between. CDR3 length: 13 amino acids. CDR3: CASSSRQPPTQYF. As DNA, the CDR3 is TGTGCCAGCAGTTCCCGACAGCCCCCGACCCAGTACTTC.

This clonotype was counted many times. This sequence joins TRBV27 and TRBJ2-5, with 9 bases matching TRBD2. CDR3 size: 14 residues. CDR1 and CDR2 (germline): MNHEY, SMNVEV (reference sequence). Unmatched junction bases numbered 9, after V lost 8 bases and J lost 5 bases. The chain's CDR3 is CASGPGTSSETQYF. The CDR3, as DNA: TGTGCCAGCGGTCCCGGGACTAGCAGTGAGACCCAGTACTTC.

This chain connects TRBV19 to TRBJ1-2, with a possible D match to TRBD1 (5 bases). Germline loops: CDR1 LNHDA, CDR2 SQIVND (reference sequence). The CDR3 totals 16 residues. V gave up 5 bases and J gave up 0 bases, with 16 bases separating them. The CDR3 here is CASSVDSDIANYGYTF. The CDR3 DNA is TGTGCCAGTAGTGTGGACTCGGACATAGCTAACTATGGCTACACCTTC.